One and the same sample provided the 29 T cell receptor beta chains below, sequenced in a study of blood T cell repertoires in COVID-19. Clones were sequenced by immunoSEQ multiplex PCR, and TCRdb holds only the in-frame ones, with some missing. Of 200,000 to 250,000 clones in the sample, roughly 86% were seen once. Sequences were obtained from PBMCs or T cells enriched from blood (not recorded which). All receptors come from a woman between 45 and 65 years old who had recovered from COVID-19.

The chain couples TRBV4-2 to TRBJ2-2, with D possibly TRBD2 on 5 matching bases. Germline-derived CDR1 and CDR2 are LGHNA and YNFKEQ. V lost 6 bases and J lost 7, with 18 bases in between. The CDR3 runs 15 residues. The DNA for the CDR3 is TGTGCCAGCAGGGAAAAGTTCGGCCGGGGCGGGGAGCTGTTTTTT. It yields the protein CASREKFGRGGELFF.

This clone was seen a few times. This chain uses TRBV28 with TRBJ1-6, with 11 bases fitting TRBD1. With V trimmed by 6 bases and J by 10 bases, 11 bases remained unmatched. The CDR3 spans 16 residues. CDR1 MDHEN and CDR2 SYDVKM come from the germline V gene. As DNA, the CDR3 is TGTGCCAGCAGCGCCCTAGGGACAGGGGGGGGATCACCCCTCCACTTT. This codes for CASSALGTGGGSPLHF.

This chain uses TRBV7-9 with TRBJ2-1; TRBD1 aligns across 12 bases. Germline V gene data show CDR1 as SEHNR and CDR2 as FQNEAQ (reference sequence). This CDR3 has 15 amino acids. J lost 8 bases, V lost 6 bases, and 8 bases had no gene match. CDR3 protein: CASSRYGTGGDEQFF. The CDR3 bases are TGTGCCAGCAGTCGATACGGGACAGGGGGCGATGAGCAGTTCTTC. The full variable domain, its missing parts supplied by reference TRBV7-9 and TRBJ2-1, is DTGVSQNPRHKITKRGQNVTFRCDPISEHNRLYWYRQTLGQGPEFLTYFQNEAQLEKSRLLSDRFSAERPKGSFSTLEIQRTEQGDSAMYLCASSRYGTGGDEQFFGPGTRLTVL.

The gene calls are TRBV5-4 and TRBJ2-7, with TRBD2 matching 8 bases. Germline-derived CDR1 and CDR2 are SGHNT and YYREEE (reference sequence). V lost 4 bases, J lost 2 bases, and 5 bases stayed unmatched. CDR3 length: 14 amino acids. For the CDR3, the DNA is TGTGCCAGCAGCACGGGGGGACTAGCCTACGAGCAGTACTTC. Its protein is CASSTGGLAYEQYF.

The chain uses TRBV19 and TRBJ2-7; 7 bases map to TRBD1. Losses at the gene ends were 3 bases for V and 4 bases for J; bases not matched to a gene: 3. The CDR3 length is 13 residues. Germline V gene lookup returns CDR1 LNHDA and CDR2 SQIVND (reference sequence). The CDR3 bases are TGTGCCAGTAGTATGAACAGGGGTTACGAGCAGTACTTC. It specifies CASSMNRGYEQYF. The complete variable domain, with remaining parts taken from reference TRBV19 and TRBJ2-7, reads DGGITQSPKYLFRKEGQNVTLSCEQNLNHDAMYWYRQDPGQGLRLIYYSQIVNDFQKGDIAEGYSVSREKKESFPLTVTSAQKNPTAFYLCASSMNRGYEQYFGPGTRLTVT.

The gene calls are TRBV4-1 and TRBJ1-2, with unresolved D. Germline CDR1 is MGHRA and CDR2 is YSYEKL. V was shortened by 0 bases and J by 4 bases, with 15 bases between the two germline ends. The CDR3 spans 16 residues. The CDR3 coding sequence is TGCGCCAGCAGCCAAGATCGCGGCCCGGGAACCTATGGCTACACCTTC. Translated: CASSQDRGPGTYGYTF.

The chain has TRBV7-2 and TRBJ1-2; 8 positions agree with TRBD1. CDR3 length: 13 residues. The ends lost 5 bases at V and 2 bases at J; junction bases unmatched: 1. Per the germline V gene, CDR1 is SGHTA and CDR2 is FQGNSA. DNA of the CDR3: TGTGCCAGCAGCAGACAGGGGAACTATGGCTACACCTTC. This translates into CASSRQGNYGYTF.

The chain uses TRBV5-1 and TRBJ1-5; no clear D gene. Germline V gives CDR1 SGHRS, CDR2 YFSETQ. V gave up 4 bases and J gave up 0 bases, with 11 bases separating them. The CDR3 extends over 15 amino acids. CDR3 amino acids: CASSLRGDSNQPQHF. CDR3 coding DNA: TGCGCCAGCAGCCTTCGCGGGGATAGCAATCAGCCCCAGCATTTT.

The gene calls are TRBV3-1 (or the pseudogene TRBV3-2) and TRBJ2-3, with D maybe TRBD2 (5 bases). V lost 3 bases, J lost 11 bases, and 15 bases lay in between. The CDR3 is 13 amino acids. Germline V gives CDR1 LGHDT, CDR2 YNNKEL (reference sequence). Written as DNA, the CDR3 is TGTGCCAGCAGCCACGGAGGCGGCTCTAGGCAGTATTTT. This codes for CASSHGGGSRQYF.

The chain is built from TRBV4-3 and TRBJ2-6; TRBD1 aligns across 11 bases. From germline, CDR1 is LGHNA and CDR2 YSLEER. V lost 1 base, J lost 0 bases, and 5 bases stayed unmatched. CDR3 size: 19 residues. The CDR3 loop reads CASSQVGTGGTSGANVLTF. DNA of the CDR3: TGCGCCAGCAGCCAAGTTGGGACAGGGGGGACCTCTGGGGCCAACGTCCTGACTTTC.

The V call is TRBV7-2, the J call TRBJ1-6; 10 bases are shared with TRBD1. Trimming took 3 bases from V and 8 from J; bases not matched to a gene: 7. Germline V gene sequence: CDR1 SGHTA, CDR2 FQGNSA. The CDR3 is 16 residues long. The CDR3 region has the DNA TGTGCCAGCAGCTTTGACAGGGGGCGCGACGATTCACCCCTCCACTTT. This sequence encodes CASSFDRGRDDSPLHF.

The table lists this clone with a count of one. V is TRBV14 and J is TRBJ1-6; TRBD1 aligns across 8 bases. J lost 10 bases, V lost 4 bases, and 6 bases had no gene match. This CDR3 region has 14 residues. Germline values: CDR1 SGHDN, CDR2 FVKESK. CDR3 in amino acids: CASSRGQGHSPLHF. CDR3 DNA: TGTGCCAGCAGCCGAGGACAGGGCCACTCACCCCTCCACTTT. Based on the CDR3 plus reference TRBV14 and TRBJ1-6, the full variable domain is EAGVTQFPSHSVIEKGQTVTLRCDPISGHDNLYWYRRVMGKEIKFLLHFVKESKQDESGMPNNRFLAERTGGTYSTLKVQPAELEDSGVYFCASSRGQGHSPLHFGNGTRLTVT.

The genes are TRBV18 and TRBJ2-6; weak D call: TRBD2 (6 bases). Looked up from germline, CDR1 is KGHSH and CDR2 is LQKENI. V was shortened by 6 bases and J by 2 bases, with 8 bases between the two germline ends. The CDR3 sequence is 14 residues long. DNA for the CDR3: TGTGCCAGCTCCGGGGGAACTGGGGCCAACGTCCTGACTTTC. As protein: CASSGGTGANVLTF.

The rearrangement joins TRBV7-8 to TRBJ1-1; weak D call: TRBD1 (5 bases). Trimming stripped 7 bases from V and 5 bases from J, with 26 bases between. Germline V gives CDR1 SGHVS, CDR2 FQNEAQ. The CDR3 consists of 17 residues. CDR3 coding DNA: TGTGCCAGCACTGGATCGAAGGTTCGGGGAGGGGATACTGAAGCTTTCTTT. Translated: CASTGSKVRGGDTEAFF.

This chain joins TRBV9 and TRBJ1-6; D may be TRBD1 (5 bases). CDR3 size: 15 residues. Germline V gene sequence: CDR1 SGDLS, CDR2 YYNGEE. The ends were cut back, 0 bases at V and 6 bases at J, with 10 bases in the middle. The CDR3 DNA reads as TGTGCCAGCAGCGTAGTAGGGGATGTTAATTCACCCCTCCACTTT. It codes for CASSVVGDVNSPLHF.

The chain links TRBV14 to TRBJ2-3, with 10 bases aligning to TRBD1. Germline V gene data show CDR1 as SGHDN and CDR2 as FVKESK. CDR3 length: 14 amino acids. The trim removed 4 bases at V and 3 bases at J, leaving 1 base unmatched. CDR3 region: CASSRTGGTDTQYF. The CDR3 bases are TGTGCCAGCAGCCGGACAGGGGGAACAGATACGCAGTATTTT.

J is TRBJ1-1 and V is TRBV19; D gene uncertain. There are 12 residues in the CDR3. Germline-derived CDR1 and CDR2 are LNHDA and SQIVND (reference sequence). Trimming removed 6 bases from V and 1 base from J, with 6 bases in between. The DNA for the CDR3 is TGTGCCAGTAGACGGGGGAACACTGAAGCTTTCTTT. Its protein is CASRRGNTEAFF.

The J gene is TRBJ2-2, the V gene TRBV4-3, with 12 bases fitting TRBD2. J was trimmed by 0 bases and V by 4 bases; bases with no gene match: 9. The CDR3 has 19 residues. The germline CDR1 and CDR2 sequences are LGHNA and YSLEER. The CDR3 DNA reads TGCGCCAGCAGCCCTAAGCGGACTAGCGGGGCCGCGAACACCGGGGAGCTGTTTTTT. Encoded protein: CASSPKRTSGAANTGELFF.

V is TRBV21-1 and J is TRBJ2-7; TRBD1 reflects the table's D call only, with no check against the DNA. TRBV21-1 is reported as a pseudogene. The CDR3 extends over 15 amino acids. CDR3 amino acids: CASSRGQEKTYEQYF. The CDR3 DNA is TGTGCCAGCAGCAGGGGACAGGAGAAGACCTACGAGCAGTACTTC.

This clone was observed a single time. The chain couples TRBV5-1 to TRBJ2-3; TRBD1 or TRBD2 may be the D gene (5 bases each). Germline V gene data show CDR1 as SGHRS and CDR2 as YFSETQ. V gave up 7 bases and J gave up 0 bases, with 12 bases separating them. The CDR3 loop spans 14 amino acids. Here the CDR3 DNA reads TGCGCCAGCTGCCTGGGGGAGAGCACAGATACGCAGTATTTT. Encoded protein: CASCLGESTDTQYF.

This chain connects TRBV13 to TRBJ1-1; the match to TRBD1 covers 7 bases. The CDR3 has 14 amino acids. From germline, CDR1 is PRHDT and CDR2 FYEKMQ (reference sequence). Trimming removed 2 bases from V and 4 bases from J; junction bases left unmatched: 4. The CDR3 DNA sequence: TGTGCCAGCAGCTTAAGACAGGGTCCCACTGAAGCTTTCTTT. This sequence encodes CASSLRQGPTEAFF. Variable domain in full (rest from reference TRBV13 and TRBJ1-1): AAGVIQSPRHLIKEKRETATLKCYPIPRHDTVYWYQQGPGQDPQFLISFYEKMQSDKGSIPDRFSAQQFSDYHSELNMSSLELGDSALYFCASSLRQGPTEAFFGQGTRLTVV.

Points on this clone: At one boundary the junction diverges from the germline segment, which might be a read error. The CDR3 region has the DNA TGTGCTAGCAGCTTAGTAGCGGCCCCCTACAATGAGCAGTTCTTC. It specifies CASSLVAAPYNEQFF. The rearrangement links TRBV7-7 to TRBJ2-1, with D perhaps matching TRBD2 (6 bases). Germline CDR1 and CDR2: SSHAT and FNYEAQ (reference sequence). CDR3 length equals 15 residues. Complete variable domain (other parts from reference TRBV7-7 and TRBJ2-1): GAGVSQSPRYKVTKRGQDVTLRCDPISSHATLYWYQQALGQGPEFLTYFNYEAQPDKSGLPSDRFSAERPEGSISTLTIQRTEQRDSAMYRCASSLVAAPYNEQFFGPGTRLTVL.

The CDR3 reads CASSLAEAGTGELFF. For the CDR3, the DNA is TGCGCCAGCAGCTTGGCTGAAGCGGGCACCGGGGAGCTGTTTTTT. The chain recombines TRBV5-1 with TRBJ2-2; D possibly corresponds to TRBD2 (6 bases). Germline V CDR1 and CDR2: SGHRS, YFSETQ. Trimming removed 0 bases at V and 4 bases at J, with 10 bases between. The CDR3 extends over 15 amino acids.

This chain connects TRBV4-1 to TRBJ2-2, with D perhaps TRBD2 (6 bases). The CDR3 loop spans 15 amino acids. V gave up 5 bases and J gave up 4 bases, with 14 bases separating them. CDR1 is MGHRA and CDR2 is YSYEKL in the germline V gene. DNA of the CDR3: TGCGCCAGCAGCTTTGGTGGGAGGCGCACCGGGGAGCTGTTTTTT. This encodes CASSFGGRRTGELFF.

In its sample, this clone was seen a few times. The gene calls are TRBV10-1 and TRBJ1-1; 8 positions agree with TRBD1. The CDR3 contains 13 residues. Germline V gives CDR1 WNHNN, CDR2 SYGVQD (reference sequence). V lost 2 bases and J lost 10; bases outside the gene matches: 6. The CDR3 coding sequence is TGCGCCAGCAGTGAGAGGACAGGGTCCATAGCTTTCTTT. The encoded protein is CASSERTGSIAFF.

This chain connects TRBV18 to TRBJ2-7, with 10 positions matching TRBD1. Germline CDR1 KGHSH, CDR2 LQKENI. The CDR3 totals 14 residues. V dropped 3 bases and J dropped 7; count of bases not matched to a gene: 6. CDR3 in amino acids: CASSPPGQGWEQYF. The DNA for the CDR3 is TGTGCCAGCTCACCTCCGGGACAGGGGTGGGAGCAGTACTTC.

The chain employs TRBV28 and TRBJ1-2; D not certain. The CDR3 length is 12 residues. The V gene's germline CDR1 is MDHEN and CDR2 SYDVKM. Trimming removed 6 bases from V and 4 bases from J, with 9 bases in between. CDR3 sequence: CASSQIPYGYTF. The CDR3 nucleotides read TGTGCCAGCAGCCAGATCCCCTATGGCTACACCTTC.

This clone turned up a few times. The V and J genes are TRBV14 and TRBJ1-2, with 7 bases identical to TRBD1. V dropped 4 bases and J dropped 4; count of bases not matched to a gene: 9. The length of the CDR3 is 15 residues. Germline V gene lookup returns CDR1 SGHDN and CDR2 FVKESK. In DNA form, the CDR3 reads TGTGCCAGCAGCCTACGACAGGGCCTATCCTATGGCTACACCTTC. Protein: CASSLRQGLSYGYTF.

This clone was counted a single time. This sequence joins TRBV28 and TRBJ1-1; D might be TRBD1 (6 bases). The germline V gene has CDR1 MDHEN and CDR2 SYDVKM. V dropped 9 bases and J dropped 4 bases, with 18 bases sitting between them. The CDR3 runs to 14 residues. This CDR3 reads CASTWGGGATEAFF. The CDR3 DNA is TGTGCCAGTACCTGGGGAGGGGGAGCCACTGAAGCTTTCTTT.